This T cell receptor beta chain comes out of a study of CD8+ T cells in alopecia areata. Study outcomes and limitations: Among the cells sequenced in scalp samples are also the resident alphabeta T cells of normal skin. Compared with normal scalp, lesional scalp had higher clonality and more expanded CD8+ clones.

In regard to this clone: Its specificity is unknown.

The length of the CDR3 is 12 residues. CDR1 and CDR2 from the germline V gene are SGHDN and FVKESK. V was pared by 6 bases and J by 7 bases, with 12 bases between. TCR sequencing used cDNA made by reverse transcription of extracted RNA. Only in-frame clones appear in the TCRdb table, and some are missing; sequencing was by immunoSEQ multiplex PCR. The sample includes 110,000 or so clones, 45% to 60% seen only once; the top ten take 20% to 25%. Samples from alopecia areata patients were lesional scalp punch biopsies and peripheral blood. PBMCs provided sorted CD4+ and CD8+ T cells. Sequenced material: NKG2D-low CD8+ T cells sorted from blood. The chain couples TRBV14 to TRBJ2-5, with D perhaps assigned TRBD1 or TRBD2 (6 bases each). This receptor was obtained from a human donor with alopecia areata. CDR3 DNA sequence: TGTGCCAGCAGGCAACAGGGAGGGACCCAGTACTTC. Translating gives CASRQQGGTQYF.